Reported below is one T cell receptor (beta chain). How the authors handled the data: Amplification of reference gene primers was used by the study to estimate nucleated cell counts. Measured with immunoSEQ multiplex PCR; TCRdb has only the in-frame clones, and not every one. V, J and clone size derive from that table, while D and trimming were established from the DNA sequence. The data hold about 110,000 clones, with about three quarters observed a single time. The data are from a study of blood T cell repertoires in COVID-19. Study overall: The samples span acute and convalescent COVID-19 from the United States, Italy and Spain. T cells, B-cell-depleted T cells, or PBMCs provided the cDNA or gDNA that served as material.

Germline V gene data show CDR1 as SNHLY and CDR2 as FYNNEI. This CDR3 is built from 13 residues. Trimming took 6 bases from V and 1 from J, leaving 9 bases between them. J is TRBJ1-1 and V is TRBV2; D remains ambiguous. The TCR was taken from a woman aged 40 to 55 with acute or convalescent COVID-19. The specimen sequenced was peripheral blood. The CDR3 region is CASSVSGNTEAFF. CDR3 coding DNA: TGTGCCAGCAGCGTATCGGGGAACACTGAAGCTTTCTTT.